This T cell receptor beta chain emerged from a study of radiotherapy plus CTLA-4 blockade in lung cancer. As for the study in general: Objective responses were documented in around a sixth of patients, with disease control in just over 30%. General observations from the study: According to reports, early shifts in blood T cell clones, alongside interferon-beta, forecast response most accurately. Researchers report tumor-derived TCR clones expanding in blood after radiotherapy plus ipilimumab.

Chemo-refractory metastatic non-small-cell lung cancer patients received focal radiation with ipilimumab CTLA-4 blockade. The data were produced by immunoSEQ multiplex PCR, yet TCRdb's version contains in-frame clones alone and is incomplete. The table includes about 60,000 clones, about 70% detected once. CDR1 is SGHRS and CDR2 is YFSETQ in the germline V gene. V was trimmed by 4 bases and J by 2 bases, leaving 8 bases between them. The CDR3 covers 13 residues. In regard to this clone: Its antigen is currently unknown.

The V gene is TRBV5-1, the J gene TRBJ2-3; no firm D call. Source: peripheral blood, taken from a patient treated with radiotherapy plus ipilimumab. The sequence derives from a human donor with non-small cell lung cancer whose response to radiotherapy plus ipilimumab could not be evaluated. CDR3 DNA: TGCGCCAGCAGCCTCCTAGACACAGATACGCAGTATTTT. This sequence encodes CASSLLDTDTQYF.